The rows below give T cell receptor beta chains drawn from one sample of a study of T cell responses to AZD1222 COVID-19 vaccine. TCRdb's table, derived via immunoSEQ multiplex PCR, lists solely in-frame clones and lacks some. The table lists roughly 150,000 clones, about 89% of them singletons. The sequenced sample was peripheral blood, obtained 28 days after the second AZD1222 dose. The receptor set was obtained from an adult who received the AZD1222 COVID-19 vaccine. Both conserved end residues are part of each CDR3. D genes are given only for firm matches. Clone size is shown for a subset of rows, as once, few, many or a class of expanded clone.

TRBJ2-3	-	TRBV2	TRBD1	TGTGCCAGCAGTCTACAGGGGCGGAATTCAGATACGCAGTATTTT	CASSLQGRNSDTQYF
TRBJ1-4	-	TRBV5-5	-	TGTGCCAGCAGCACGACCTCGAGAGTTGAAAAACTGTTTTTT	CASSTTSRVEKLFF
TRBJ2-6	-	TRBV9	TRBD2	TGTGCCAGCAGCGTAGCCTTGGCGGGAGTAGGATCTGGGGCCAACGTCCTGACTTTC	CASSVALAGVGSGANVLTF
TRBJ2-1	-	TRBV5-4	-	TGTGCCAGCAGCCCCGACCGGACAGTATACAATGAGCAGTTCTTC	CASSPDRTVYNEQFF
TRBJ1-4	-	TRBV20-1	-	TGCAGTGCTAGAGATGGGATAATGCCATTTTTT	CSARDGIMPFF
TRBJ1-4	-	TRBV7-9	-	TGTGCCAGCAGCCCCGGGACGGCGGTTGAAAAACTGTTTTTT	CASSPGTAVEKLFF
TRBJ2-7	-	TRBV7-2	TRBD2	TGTGCCAGCAGCTCGGATAGCGGGAGCTACGAGCAGTACTTC	CASSSDSGSYEQYF
TRBJ2-2	-	TRBV11-3	TRBD2	TGTGCCAGCAGTATAGCGGGTACCGGGGAGCTGTTTTTT	CASSIAGTGELFF
TRBJ2-6	-	TRBV21-1	-	TGTGCCATATGGGGGAGAGGACTAGAGGGGGCCAACGTCCTGACTTTC	CAIWGRGLEGANVLTF
TRBJ2-5	-	TRBV4-1	-	TGCGCCAGCAGCCAAGAGACAGTGCTAGGTGAGACCCAGTACTTC	CASSQETVLGETQYF
TRBJ1-1	-	TRBV5-1	-	TGCGCCAGCAGCTTGGGCGTAGGGTTGAACACTGAAGCTTTCTTT	CASSLGVGLNTEAFF
TRBJ1-1	once	TRBV5-4	TRBD1	TGTGCCACCGGACAGGGGGGGAACACTGAAGCTTTCTTT	CATGQGGNTEAFF
TRBJ1-5	-	TRBV19	TRBD1	TGTGCCAGTAGTCCTTTGACAGGGGGCGAATCACAGCCCCAGCATTTT	CASSPLTGGESQPQHF
TRBJ2-1	-	TRBV7-9	-	TGTGCCAGCAGCAGTATGTCGTATGAGCAGTTCTTC	CASSSMSYEQFF
TRBJ2-4	-	TRBV11-3	TRBD1	TGTGCCAGCAGCCTCTGGACAGGGGTTCAGTACTTC	CASSLWTGVQYF
TRBJ1-2	-	TRBV3-1/TRBV3-2	-	TGTGCCAGCAGCCAAGAAGGGGGATACTATGGCTACACCTTC	CASSQEGGYYGYTF
TRBJ1-1	-	TRBV5-4	TRBD1	TGTGCCAGCAGTTATGAAAGACAGGGACCTGAAGCTTTCTTT	CASSYERQGPEAFF
TRBJ1-6	-	TRBV19	-	TGTGCCAGTAGTGTACAGGGTACGAGCTCCTATAATTCACCCCTCCACTTT	CASSVQGTSSYNSPLHF
TRBJ2-7	-	TRBV25-1	TRBD1	TGTGCCAGCAGTCCAGGGGGACACAGCTACGAGCAGTACTTC	CASSPGGHSYEQYF
TRBJ2-5	-	TRBV11-2	-	TGTGCCAGCAGGGGCCCGGAGACCCAGTACTTC	CASRGPETQYF
TRBJ2-2	few	TRBV5-4	TRBD2	TGTGCCAGCAGCTTACCTAGCGGGAGTGTCACCGGGGAGCTGTTTTTT	CASSLPSGSVTGELFF
TRBJ2-1	-	TRBV6-4	TRBD2	TGTGCCAGCAGTGCCCCGGGACTAGCGGGGTACAGTGAGCAGTTCTTC	CASSAPGLAGYSEQFF
TRBJ1-6	-	TRBV5-4	TRBD1	TGTGCCAGCAGCTACTCAGGACAGGGAATTTCACCCCTCCACTTT	CASSYSGQGISPLHF
TRBJ1-3	-	TRBV5-1	-	TGCGCCAGCAGCCCAGGGGGAAACACCATATATTTT	CASSPGGNTIYF
TRBJ2-2	-	TRBV6-4	-	TGTGCCAGCAGTGGGACGAACACCGGGGAGCTGTTTTTT	CASSGTNTGELFF
TRBJ2-1	-	TRBV5-1	-	TGCGCCAGCAGCTCCTTTCCAAGGGGGTCCTATGAGCAGTTCTTC	CASSSFPRGSYEQFF
TRBJ1-2	once	TRBV6-4	-	TGTGCCAGCCAGCTTGACGGCAACCCTAACTATGGCTACACCTTC	CASQLDGNPNYGYTF
TRBJ1-1	-	TRBV27	TRBD1	TGTGCCAGCACCCGACAGGGGTATCCTGAAGCTTTCTTT	CASTRQGYPEAFF
TRBJ2-2	-	TRBV7-2	-	TGTGCCAGCTCATTAGTTGGCAGAATAAACACCGGGGAGCTGTTTTTT	CASSLVGRINTGELFF
TRBJ1-1	-	TRBV27	-	TGTGCCAGCACCTCTTCCGGGGGGAACACTGAAGCTTTCTTT	CASTSSGGNTEAFF
TRBJ2-1	once	TRBV4-3	-	TGCGCCAGCAGCCAAGAAGGGGGCTCCTACAATGAGCAGTTCTTC	CASSQEGGSYNEQFF
TRBJ1-2	-	TRBV6-5	-	TGTGCCAGCAGCGTTCAGGGGCCCTATGGCTACACCTTC	CASSVQGPYGYTF
TRBJ2-1	-	TRBV18	TRBD2	TGTGCCAGCTCAACTACTAGCGGGAGCTTTGAGCAGTTCTTC	CASSTTSGSFEQFF
TRBJ1-3	-	TRBV20-1	-	TGCAGTGCAGGGGTTGGAAACACCATATATTTT	CSAGVGNTIYF
TRBJ1-1	-	TRBV6-6	-	TGTGCCAGCAGTCCAAATACAGGGCAACCTATGAACACTGAAGCTTTCTTT	CASSPNTGQPMNTEAFF
TRBJ2-1	-	TRBV2	TRBD2	TGTGCCAGCAGTCCACTAGCGGGGGAGGTCAATGAGCAGTTCTTC	CASSPLAGEVNEQFF
TRBJ2-2	-	TRBV6-5	-	TGTGCCAGCAGTTACCCCCAGGGGAGGGGGACCGGGGAGCTGTTTTTT	CASSYPQGRGTGELFF
TRBJ1-3	-	TRBV7-9	-	TGTGCCAGCAGCTTAGCACCCCCGGGACGAGACTCTGGAAACACCATATATTTT	CASSLAPPGRDSGNTIYF
TRBJ2-7	-	TRBV7-2	-	TGTGCCAGCAGGGCCGACTCCTTCAAGCAGTACTTC	CASRADSFKQYF
TRBJ2-1	-	TRBV10-3	TRBD1	TGTGCCATCAGACCCGGGACAGGGATCGATGAGCAGTTCTTC	CAIRPGTGIDEQFF
TRBJ2-7	-	TRBV3-1/TRBV3-2	TRBD2	TGTGCCAGCAGCCTTCGCCCTAGCGGGTACGAGCAGTACTTC	CASSLRPSGYEQYF
TRBJ2-3	-	TRBV30	TRBD2	TGTGCTGCTAGCGGGGGGTTGTCAGATACGCAGTATTTT	CAASGGLSDTQYF
TRBJ2-7	-	TRBV12-3/TRBV12-4	-	TGTGCCAGCAGATGGGGACTCTTCGGGCAGTACTTC	CASRWGLFGQYF
TRBJ1-2	-	TRBV19	-	TGTGCCAGTAGTATTCTCTTATCGGACACTGCCTACACCTTC	CASSILLSDTAYTF
TRBJ2-1	-	TRBV27	-	TGTGCCAGCAGTTTAAGTTCAGGGCTTAATGAGCAGTTCTTC	CASSLSSGLNEQFF
TRBJ1-1	-	TRBV18	-	TGTGCCAGCTCACCACCTATTTTCGACAGACGCATGAACACTGAAGCTTTCTTT	CASSPPIFDRRMNTEAFF